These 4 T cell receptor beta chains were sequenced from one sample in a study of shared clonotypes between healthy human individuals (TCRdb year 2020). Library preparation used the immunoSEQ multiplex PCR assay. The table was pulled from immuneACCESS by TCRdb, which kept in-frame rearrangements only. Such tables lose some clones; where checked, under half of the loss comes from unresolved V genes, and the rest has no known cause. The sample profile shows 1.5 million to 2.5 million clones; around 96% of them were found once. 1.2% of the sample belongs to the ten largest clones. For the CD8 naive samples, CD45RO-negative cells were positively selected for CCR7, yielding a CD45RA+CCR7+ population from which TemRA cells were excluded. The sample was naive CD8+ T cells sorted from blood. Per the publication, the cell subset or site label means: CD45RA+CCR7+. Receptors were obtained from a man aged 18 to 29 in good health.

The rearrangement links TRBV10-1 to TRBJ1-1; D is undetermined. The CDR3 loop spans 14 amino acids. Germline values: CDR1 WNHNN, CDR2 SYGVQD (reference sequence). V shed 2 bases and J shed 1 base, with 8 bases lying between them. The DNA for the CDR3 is TGCGCCAGCAGTGAGGCCGTTCCGAACACTGAAGCTTTCTTT. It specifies CASSEAVPNTEAFF.

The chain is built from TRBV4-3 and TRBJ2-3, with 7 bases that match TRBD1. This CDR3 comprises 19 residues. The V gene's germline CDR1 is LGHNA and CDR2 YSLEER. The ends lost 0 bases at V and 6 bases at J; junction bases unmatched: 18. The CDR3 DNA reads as TGCGCCAGCAGCCAAGAAGGGGGCGGTTCTTCGCTGGTGCGGGATACGCAGTATTTT. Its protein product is CASSQEGGGSSLVRDTQYF.

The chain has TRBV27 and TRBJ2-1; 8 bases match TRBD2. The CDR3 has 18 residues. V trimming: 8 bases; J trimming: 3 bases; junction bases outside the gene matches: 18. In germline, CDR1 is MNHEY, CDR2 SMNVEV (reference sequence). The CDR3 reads CASLPSGGNPVIYNEQFF. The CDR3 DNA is TGTGCCAGCCTCCCGTCGGGGGGGAACCCCGTTATCTACAATGAGCAGTTCTTC.

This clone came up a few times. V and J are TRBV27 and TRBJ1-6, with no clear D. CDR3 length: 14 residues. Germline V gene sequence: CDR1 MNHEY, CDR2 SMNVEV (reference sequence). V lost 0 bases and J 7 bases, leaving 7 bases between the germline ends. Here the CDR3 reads CASSLSLSNSPLHF. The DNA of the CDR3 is TGTGCCAGCAGTTTATCTCTCAGCAATTCACCCCTCCACTTT.